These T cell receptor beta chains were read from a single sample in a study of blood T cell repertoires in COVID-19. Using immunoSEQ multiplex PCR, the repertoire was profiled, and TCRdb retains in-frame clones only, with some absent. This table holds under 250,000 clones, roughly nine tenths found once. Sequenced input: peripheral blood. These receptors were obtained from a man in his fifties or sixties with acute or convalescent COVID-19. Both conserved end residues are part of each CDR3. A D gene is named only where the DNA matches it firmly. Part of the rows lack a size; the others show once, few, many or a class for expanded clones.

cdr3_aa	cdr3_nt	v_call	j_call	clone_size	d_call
CATSEYPGLAGYTGELFF	TGTGCCACCAGTGAGTATCCGGGACTAGCGGGATACACCGGGGAGCTGTTTTTT	TRBV24-1	TRBJ2-2	.	TRBD2
CAWSVGGHLPTEAFF	TGTGCCTGGAGTGTAGGAGGTCATCTACCCACTGAAGCTTTCTTT	TRBV30	TRBJ1-1	.	.
CASSEGQRSEKLFF	TGTGCCAGTAGCGAGGGACAGAGGAGTGAAAAACTGTTTTTT	TRBV19	TRBJ1-4	.	TRBD1
CATSEFDRDYGYTF	TGTGCCACCAGTGAATTCGACAGGGACTATGGCTACACCTTC	TRBV24-1	TRBJ1-2	.	TRBD1
CASSISSNTGELFF	TGTGCCAGTAGTATATCCTCGAACACCGGGGAGCTGTTTTTT	TRBV19	TRBJ2-2	few	.
CASSLDSNSPLHF	TGTGCCAGCAGCCTGGACAGTAATTCACCCCTCCACTTT	TRBV5-4	TRBJ1-6	few	.
CASRGRANTEAFF	TGCGCCAGCAGGGGCAGGGCGAACACTGAAGCTTTCTTT	TRBV5-1	TRBJ1-1	once	.
CASSYPPGGAVNEQYF	TGTGCCAGCAGTTACCCCCCCGGCGGGGCTGTGAACGAGCAGTACTTC	TRBV6-5	TRBJ2-7	.	.
CATRRTGGTGELFF	TGTGCCACCCGTCGTACAGGGGGCACCGGGGAGCTGTTTTTT	TRBV5-8	TRBJ2-2	many	TRBD1
CATQGLISGANVLTF	TGTGCCACCCAGGGACTCATCTCTGGGGCCAACGTCCTGACTTTC	TRBV28	TRBJ2-6	.	.
CASSDLRDRDPEAFF	TGTGCCAGCAGCGACCTCCGGGACAGGGACCCTGAAGCTTTCTTT	TRBV6-5	TRBJ1-1	few	TRBD1
CASSLTPQSLQETQYF	TGTGCCAGCAGCCTTACACCGCAGTCTCTCCAAGAGACCCAGTACTTC	TRBV9	TRBJ2-5	.	.
CASSPDGRGETQYF	TGTGCCAGCAGCCCGGACGGCCGAGGGGAGACCCAGTACTTC	TRBV7-3	TRBJ2-5	.	.
CASSWGQGTGNEQFF	TGTGCCAGCAGCTGGGGACAGGGGACGGGGAATGAGCAGTTCTTC	TRBV7-9	TRBJ2-1	.	TRBD1
CASSETGNSPLHF	TGTGCCAGCAGTGAGACAGGAAATTCACCCCTCCACTTT	TRBV6-1	TRBJ1-6	.	.
CASNTGGGQPQHF	TGTGCCAGCAACACAGGGGGCGGCCAGCCCCAGCATTTT	TRBV2	TRBJ1-5	.	TRBD1
CASSLVGQGSYEQYF	TGCGCCAGCAGCTTGGTGGGACAGGGCTCCTACGAGCAGTACTTC	TRBV5-1	TRBJ2-7	.	TRBD1
CASSQSTGYEQFF	TGCGCCAGCAGCCAATCCACAGGGTATGAGCAGTTCTTC	TRBV4-3	TRBJ2-1	.	.
CASRKYRGGELFF	TGTGCCAGCAGGAAATACAGGGGCGGGGAGCTGTTTTTT	TRBV28	TRBJ2-2	.	TRBD1
CASSLVSGGSYEQYF	TGTGCCAGCAGCTTAGTTTCGGGGGGGAGCTACGAGCAGTACTTC	TRBV7-2	TRBJ2-7	.	TRBD2
CASSTSGGGSSYEQYF	TGTGCCAGCAGCACCTCGGGGGGGGGAAGCTCCTACGAGCAGTACTTC	TRBV7-8	TRBJ2-7	.	TRBD2
CATSYEQGVREKLFF	TGTGCCACCAGCTACGAACAGGGGGTTAGAGAAAAACTGTTTTTT	TRBV15	TRBJ1-4	once	TRBD1
CASRAPGGETEAFF	TGTGCCAGTAGAGCCCCAGGAGGAGAGACTGAAGCTTTCTTT	TRBV19	TRBJ1-1	.	.
CAWSVPNWGTGYGYTF	TGTGCCTGGAGTGTACCAAACTGGGGGACAGGATATGGCTACACCTTC	TRBV30	TRBJ1-2	.	TRBD1
CASTRTANNSPLHF	TGTGCCAGTACCAGGACAGCCAATAATTCACCCCTCCACTTT	TRBV19	TRBJ1-6	.	.
CASSPTSGRADETQYF	TGTGCCAGCAGCCCCACTAGCGGGAGGGCCGATGAGACCCAGTACTTC	TRBV7-9	TRBJ2-5	.	TRBD2
CASSVGRGPSYEQYF	TGTGCCAGCAGCGTAGGGAGGGGGCCATCCTACGAGCAGTACTTC	TRBV9	TRBJ2-7	.	.
CSVGGQDQPQHF	TGCAGCGTTGGCGGACAGGATCAGCCCCAGCATTTT	TRBV29-1	TRBJ1-5	.	TRBD1
CASSPLRHTYNEQFF	TGTGCCAGCAGCCCTTTGAGGCACACCTACAATGAGCAGTTCTTC	TRBV27	TRBJ2-1	few	.
CASSECTGPTSPDKNIQYF	TGCGCCAGCAGTGAGTGTACAGGGCCTACCTCTCCGGACAAAAACATTCAGTACTTC	TRBV10-1	TRBJ2-4	.	.
CASSVSWGGGGEAFF	TGTGCCAGCAGCGTATCTTGGGGGGGTGGAGGTGAAGCTTTCTTT	TRBV9	TRBJ1-1	.	.
CASSRTGVNEQFF	TGTGCCAGCAGTCGCACAGGGGTGAATGAGCAGTTCTTC	TRBV6-5	TRBJ2-1	.	TRBD1
CASSYSSGDQPQHF	TGTGCCAGCAGTTACTCGTCAGGGGATCAGCCCCAGCATTTT	TRBV6-2/TRBV6-3	TRBJ1-5	.	.
CASSGLAGGSSYEQYF	TGTGCCAGTAGCGGACTAGCGGGGGGAAGCTCCTACGAGCAGTACTTC	TRBV19	TRBJ2-7	.	TRBD2
CAWTCPPGTGFYEQYF	TGTGCCTGGACCTGCCCCCCCGGGACAGGATTCTACGAGCAGTACTTC	TRBV30	TRBJ2-7	few	TRBD1
CASSRLDRVSYEQYF	TGTGCCAGCAGCCGACTCGACAGGGTCTCCTACGAGCAGTACTTC	TRBV11-2	TRBJ2-7	.	TRBD1
CASSLDTGSGYTF	TGCGCCAGCAGCTTGGATACAGGGAGCGGCTACACCTTC	TRBV5-1	TRBJ1-2	.	.
CASMGPRRPGEQFF	TGTGCCAGTATGGGGCCCAGACGACCCGGGGAGCAGTTCTTC	TRBV19	TRBJ2-1	.	.
CASRYSGRLGTGELFF	TGTGCCAGTAGGTACAGCGGGAGACTCGGCACCGGGGAGCTGTTTTTT	TRBV19	TRBJ2-2	.	TRBD2
CASSYRGGGEAFF	TGTGCCAGCAGTTATCGAGGGGGCGGTGAAGCTTTCTTT	TRBV6-5	TRBJ1-1	.	TRBD1
CASRTAYGYTF	TGTGCCAGCAGGACAGCCTATGGCTACACCTTC	TRBV2	TRBJ1-2	.	.
CASSFSGGGTYEQYF	TGTGCCAGCAGTTTCTCGGGGGGCGGTACCTACGAGCAGTACTTC	TRBV28	TRBJ2-7	.	.
CASSVERGSYNEQFF	TGTGCCAGCAGCGTAGAAAGGGGCTCCTACAATGAGCAGTTCTTC	TRBV9	TRBJ2-1	once	.
CSVERRTGADSSSYEQYF	TGCAGCGTTGAAAGGCGGACAGGGGCAGACTCGAGCTCCTACGAGCAGTACTTC	TRBV29-1	TRBJ2-7	.	TRBD1
CASSWSGEANEKLFF	TGCGCCAGCAGCTGGTCCGGGGAGGCTAATGAAAAACTGTTTTTT	TRBV5-1	TRBJ1-4	.	.
CATTKAGGVGTDTQYF	TGTGCCACCACTAAAGCGGGAGGAGTGGGCACAGATACGCAGTATTTT	TRBV15	TRBJ2-3	.	TRBD2
CASKGLIAGESAYEQYF	TGTGCCAGCAAGGGTCTGATAGCGGGAGAATCAGCCTACGAGCAGTACTTC	TRBV28	TRBJ2-7	.	TRBD2